Following are 18 T cell receptor beta chains from one sample sequenced in a study of OX40 agonist ivuxolimab in advanced cancers. Libraries came from the immunoSEQ multiplex PCR assay. TCRdb retrieved this table from immuneACCESS and kept in-frame rearrangements only. Not all clones are present; in checked studies, unresolved V genes account for under half, and no reason is known for the remainder. This sample gives under 20,000 clones in total; 70% to 90% of them show up just once. Jointly, the top ten make up approximately 60% of the sample. Sample: CD4+ or CD8+ T cells sorted from blood, taken in a trial of the OX40 agonist ivuxolimab. All receptors come from an adult with an advanced solid tumor such as melanoma, head and neck, liver or kidney cancer.

The chain recombines TRBV5-8 with TRBJ2-5, with 11 bases that match TRBD1. The CDR3 is 15 residues long. J gave up 5 bases and V 3 bases, and 6 bases lay outside the gene matches. Germline loops: CDR1 SGHTS, CDR2 YDEGEE. The CDR3 nucleotides read TGTGCCAGCAGCTCCGGACAGGGGGCAGGGGAGACCCAGTACTTC. Its protein product is CASSSGQGAGETQYF.

V usage is TRBV5-1 and J usage is TRBJ2-3; D is perhaps TRBD1 or TRBD2 (5 bases each). The CDR3 is 12 residues long. Per germline, CDR1 SGHRS and CDR2 YFSETQ. V was shortened by 4 bases and J by 4 bases, with 7 bases between the two germline ends. The CDR3 sequence is CASSQGPDTQYF. CDR3 nucleotides: TGCGCCAGCAGCCAGGGACCAGATACGCAGTATTTT.

The table lists this clone with a count of one. The V and J genes are TRBV19 and TRBJ2-7; 7 positions agree with TRBD2. Germline CDR1 LNHDA, CDR2 SQIVND (reference sequence). Trimming took 5 bases from V and 2 from J; bases not matched to a gene: 9. The CDR3 loop spans 15 amino acids. Here the CDR3 DNA reads TGTGCCAGTAGTCCCCAATCTAGCGGTCCCTACGAGCAGTACTTC. Translation gives CASSPQSSGPYEQYF.

This clone is classed as large. V gene TRBV9 combines with J gene TRBJ2-7; D might be TRBD2 (6 bases). The V end lost 4 bases, the J end lost 5 bases, and 13 bases lay between the germline ends. Germline loops: CDR1 SGDLS, CDR2 YYNGEE. This CDR3 comprises 13 residues. CDR3 DNA sequence: TGTGCCAGCAGCCCGGAGGGCTTCGACGAGCAGTACTTC. Its translation is CASSPEGFDEQYF.

The J gene is TRBJ1-2, the V gene TRBV28; 8 bases agree with TRBD1. There are 13 residues in the CDR3. With V trimmed by 6 bases and J by 4 bases, 4 bases remained unmatched. The germline gives CDR1 MDHEN, CDR2 SYDVKM. The CDR3 DNA follows: TGTGCCAGCAGGGACAGGGTAATCTATGGCTACACCTTC. It specifies CASRDRVIYGYTF.

This clone was picked up a small number of times. The chain combines TRBV10-3 with TRBJ1-5, with D hard to call. Trimming removed 1 base from V and 6 bases from J, with 13 bases in between. Germline V gene sequence: CDR1 ENHRY, CDR2 SYGVKD. There are 15 residues in the CDR3. The CDR3 DNA follows: TGTGCCATCAGTGAGTTGGGAGGTAGGATTCAGCCCCAGCATTTT. Translated, it gives CAISELGGRIQPQHF.

The rearrangement links TRBV5-4 to TRBJ2-1; D unresolved. V gave up 3 bases and J gave up 15 bases, with 16 bases separating them. Per germline, CDR1 SGHNT and CDR2 YYREEE (reference sequence). This CDR3 is built from 12 residues. CDR3 region: CASSSGRPPGFF. The CDR3 bases are TGTGCCAGCAGCTCAGGACGGCCCCCAGGGTTCTTC.

V is TRBV7-8 and J is TRBJ2-6; 10 bases fit TRBD1. V lost 5 bases and J lost 3; bases outside the gene matches: 7. Looked up from germline, CDR1 is SGHVS and CDR2 is FQNEAQ. CDR3 length: 17 residues. This CDR3 reads CASSARDRGGGANVLTF. The CDR3 bases are TGTGCCAGCAGCGCGCGGGACAGGGGAGGTGGGGCCAACGTCCTGACTTTC.

This chain connects TRBV6-5 to TRBJ2-7; 9 bases line up with TRBD2. CDR1 is MNHEY, CDR2 SVGAGI, per germline. The ends lost 4 bases at V and 7 bases at J; junction bases unmatched: 11. CDR3 length: 15 residues. The CDR3 DNA sequence: TGTGCCAGCAGTTCTAGCGCGGGAGGGCCGGGGGAGCAGTACTTC. Its protein product is CASSSSAGGPGEQYF.

In its sample, this clone was seen a few times. The rearrangement uses TRBV19 and TRBJ2-7, with 8 positions matching TRBD1. The ends lost 5 bases at V and 3 bases at J; junction bases unmatched: 9. This CDR3 spans 15 amino acids. Germline V gene data show CDR1 as LNHDA and CDR2 as SQIVND (reference sequence). The CDR3 DNA sequence: TGTGCCAGTAGTCCCTCGACAGGGGCCCTCTACGAGCAGTACTTC. This codes for CASSPSTGALYEQYF.

This chain connects TRBV18 to TRBJ2-5; TRBD1 aligns across 9 bases. The germline V gene encodes CDR1 KGHSH and CDR2 LQKENI. Losses at the gene ends were 4 bases for V and 5 bases for J; bases not matched to a gene: 17. CDR3 length: 18 amino acids. CDR3 DNA: TGTGCCAGCTCACAAACCCACAGGGGGCAACGTGATTTGGAGACCCAGTACTTC. Translated, it gives CASSQTHRGQRDLETQYF.

V is TRBV14 and J is TRBJ2-5; 8 bases align to TRBD2. This CDR3 is built from 16 residues. Germline V CDR1 and CDR2: SGHDN, FVKESK. V lost 4 bases to trimming and J lost 4 bases; unmatched junction nucleotides: 11. The CDR3 is CASSPLGGATAETQYF. In nucleotides, the CDR3 is TGTGCCAGCAGCCCTCTCGGGGGGGCAACCGCAGAGACCCAGTACTTC.

The V gene is TRBV6-5, the J gene TRBJ2-7; D unclear. Trimming took 8 bases from V and 0 from J, leaving 8 bases between them. The CDR3 runs 12 residues. Germline V gene lookup returns CDR1 MNHEY and CDR2 SVGAGI. CDR3 DNA sequence: TGTGCCAGCTGGGCAGACTCCTACGAGCAGTACTTC. Translating it yields CASWADSYEQYF.

The rearrangement links TRBV10-3 to TRBJ2-7; 9 nucleotides match TRBD1. This CDR3 region has 15 residues. Trimming took 4 bases from V and 0 from J; bases not matched to a gene: 4. Looked up from germline, CDR1 is ENHRY and CDR2 is SYGVKD. In DNA form, the CDR3 reads TGTGCCATCAGTGTCGGACAGGGGATCTCCTACGAGCAGTACTTC. It is translated as CAISVGQGISYEQYF.

This clone was seen more than once but under ten times. This chain uses TRBV29-1 with TRBJ1-4; D unresolved. The CDR3 extends over 14 amino acids. V was shortened by 6 bases and J by 1 base, with 12 bases between the two germline ends. CDR1 and CDR2 (germline): SQVTM, ANQGSEA. CDR3 bases: TGCAGCGTGGGGTGGGGAGGAACTAATGAAAAACTGTTTTTT. Translated, it gives CSVGWGGTNEKLFF.

The CDR3 spells CASSQGVAGYYEQYF. CDR3 nucleotides: TGTGCCAGCAGCCAGGGAGTAGCGGGGTATTACGAGCAGTACTTC. V gene TRBV14 combines with J gene TRBJ2-7; 8 bases map to TRBD2. Trimming cost V 3 bases and J 4 bases; bases outside gene matches: 8. This CDR3 contains 15 residues. Germline values: CDR1 SGHDN, CDR2 FVKESK.

J is TRBJ1-1 and V is TRBV19; maybe TRBD1 (5 bases). Trimming cost V 3 bases and J 1 base, with 6 bases left between them. In germline, CDR1 is LNHDA, CDR2 SQIVND (reference sequence). This CDR3 spans 13 amino acids. This chain's CDR3 is CASSITGNTEAFF. The CDR3 coding sequence is TGTGCCAGTAGTATCACAGGGAACACTGAAGCTTTCTTT.

The chain links TRBV27 to TRBJ2-2; 7 bases map to TRBD2. V was clipped by 10 bases and J by 4 bases; unmatched bases: 6. The CDR3 runs to 13 residues. Germline CDR1 MNHEY, CDR2 SMNVEV (reference sequence). The CDR3: CATGLPTTGELFF. The CDR3 DNA sequence: TGTGCCACGGGACTACCGACCACCGGGGAGCTGTTTTTT.